This T cell receptor (beta chain) was sequenced during a study of spatial heterogeneity in lung cancer. About the study: The mean occurrence of each unique TCR and UMI combination in raw reads exceeded eight.

Documented time point: sample taken at primary tumor resection. Donation came from around 77 patients with untreated early-stage non-small cell lung cancer. Tumor, nontumor lung or frozen PBMC supplied whole RNA, sequenced without sorting. Germline lookup yields CDR1 SGHRS and CDR2 YFSETQ. V lost 1 base, J lost 4 bases, and 17 bases lay in between. The length of the CDR3 is 16 residues. The sample holds a few counts of this clonotype. Its antigen is undetermined. Via MiXCR, TCRdb re-called the 5' RACE reads, giving one row per CDR3 protein. The sample gives more than 60,000 distinct CDR3 sequences, roughly 5.9% of which show up once; 14% to 15% is in the top ten. Study outcomes and limitations: TCRs found ubiquitously expanded in tumor appeared in blood more at resection than at follow-up.

The sample consisted of PBMCs, taken at surgery. The TCR originated in a female donor with early-stage non-small cell lung cancer. The V gene is TRBV5-1, the J gene TRBJ2-5; no clear D. CDR3 protein: CASSLSVGLLGETQYF. CDR3 DNA: TGCGCCAGCAGCTTGTCCGTGGGTCTGCTGGGAGAGACCCAGTACTTC.